Below are 8 T cell receptor beta chains sequenced from a single sample in a study of shared clonotypes between healthy human individuals. The protocol was immunoSEQ multiplex PCR, while the TCRdb copy is restricted to in-frame clones and leaves out a portion. The repertoire consists of about 1 million clones, with 70% to 80% occurring once and the leading ten covering approximately 1.5%. Source material: memory CD4+ T cells sorted from blood. Subset meaning: CD45RA-negative fraction. The receptor set was obtained from a man younger than 35 in good health.

This clone has only one observation. The chain joins TRBV2 to TRBJ1-2; maybe TRBD1 (5 bases). CDR1 is SNHLY and CDR2 is FYNNEI in the germline V gene. The CDR3 runs to 12 residues. Between the trimmed V and J ends, which lost 8 bases and 5 bases, there was a span of 12 bases. The CDR3 sequence is CASDRQGYGYTF. DNA for the CDR3: TGTGCCAGCGATAGGCAGGGATATGGCTACACCTTC.

V is TRBV5-1 and J is TRBJ2-3, with unresolved D. V was pared by 5 bases and J by 3 bases, with 4 bases between. The CDR3 is 11 residues long. Germline CDR1 reads SGHRS; CDR2 reads YFSETQ. CDR3 DNA sequence: TGCGCCAGCAGTAGAACAGATACGCAGTATTTT. Amino acids: CASSRTDTQYF.

Written as DNA, the CDR3 is TGTGCCAGCAGCCAAGGAGGAGCAGGGGCCTACGAGCAGTACTTC. Amino acid sequence: CASSQGGAGAYEQYF. The rearrangement joins TRBV9 to TRBJ2-7, with D possibly matching TRBD1 (6 bases). V was cut by 4 bases and J by 2 bases, with 16 bases left in between. The CDR3 sequence is 15 residues long. Per the germline V gene, CDR1 is SGDLS and CDR2 is YYNGEE.

The chain employs TRBV5-1 and TRBJ2-1; weak D call: TRBD1 (6 bases). V shed 4 bases and J shed 6 bases, with 14 bases lying between them. This CDR3 contains 14 residues. CDR1 is SGHRS, CDR2 YFSETQ, per germline. CDR3 sequence: CASSLAQGSNEQFF. The CDR3 DNA is TGCGCCAGCAGCCTTGCCCAGGGGTCCAATGAGCAGTTCTTC.

The CDR3 coding sequence is TGTGCCAGCAGCTCCGGGGTGGGGTACTATGGCTACACCTTC. This sequence encodes CASSSGVGYYGYTF. J is TRBJ1-2 and V is TRBV7-2; D not certain. The CDR3 has 14 amino acids. Germline CDR1 and CDR2: SGHTA and FQGNSA. V was pared by 4 bases and J by 3 bases, with 12 bases between.

The rearrangement links TRBV15 to TRBJ1-4; 7 positions agree with TRBD1. CDR1 is LNHNV, CDR2 YYDKDF, per germline (reference sequence). J lost 6 bases, V lost 0 bases, and 4 bases had no gene match. The CDR3 length is 15 residues. CDR3 sequence: CATSREKQGDEKLFF. The CDR3 coding sequence is TGTGCCACCAGCAGAGAAAAGCAGGGGGATGAAAAACTGTTTTTT.

J is TRBJ1-2 and V is TRBV28; D gene ambiguous. Germline V gene data show CDR1 as MDHEN and CDR2 as SYDVKM. This CDR3 region has 13 residues. V was pared by 10 bases and J by 4 bases, with 16 bases between. The CDR3, as DNA: TGTGCCATCTCCACGGGAGGCCTCTATGGCTACACCTTC. This translates into CAISTGGLYGYTF.

This clone was detected a few times. This sequence joins TRBV2 and TRBJ2-6; D is perhaps TRBD2 (6 bases). CDR3 size: 18 residues. The germline V gene encodes CDR1 SNHLY and CDR2 FYNNEI. With 7 bases removed from V and 0 bases from J, the gap between germline ends came to 19 bases. Here the CDR3 DNA reads TGTGCCAGCAAGTTGCCTTTGGACGGGGGCTCTGGGGCCAACGTCCTGACTTTC. As protein: CASKLPLDGGSGANVLTF.